This T cell receptor (beta chain) stems from a study of shared clonotypes between healthy human individuals. Per the original data handling: Filtering differed, since immunoSEQ gave only junction sequences and no quality scores. Measured with immunoSEQ multiplex PCR; TCRdb has only the in-frame clones, and not every one. Clone size and the V and J calls come from that table; the DNA yielded D and trimming. In the table there are 950,000 to 1,200,000 clones, 70% to 85% of which are singletons. The CDR3 totals 15 residues. Germline CDR1 and CDR2: MGHDK and SYGVNS. Partitioning of CD4+ cells yielded a CD45RA+ naive subset and a CD45RA-negative memory subset. As regards this clone: A clone one base away is much larger, so this may be a read error.

The chain employs TRBV25-1 and TRBJ2-2, with unresolved D. Source material: memory CD4+ T cells from PBMCs. Subset meaning: CD45RA-negative fraction. This clonotype was sampled from a young man in good health. Some clones in this sample may be carry-over from other donors' samples. The CDR3 DNA reads TGTGCCAGCAGTGGCTGGGTTTCGAACATCGGGGAGCTGTTTTTT. This sequence encodes CASSGWVSNIGELFF.